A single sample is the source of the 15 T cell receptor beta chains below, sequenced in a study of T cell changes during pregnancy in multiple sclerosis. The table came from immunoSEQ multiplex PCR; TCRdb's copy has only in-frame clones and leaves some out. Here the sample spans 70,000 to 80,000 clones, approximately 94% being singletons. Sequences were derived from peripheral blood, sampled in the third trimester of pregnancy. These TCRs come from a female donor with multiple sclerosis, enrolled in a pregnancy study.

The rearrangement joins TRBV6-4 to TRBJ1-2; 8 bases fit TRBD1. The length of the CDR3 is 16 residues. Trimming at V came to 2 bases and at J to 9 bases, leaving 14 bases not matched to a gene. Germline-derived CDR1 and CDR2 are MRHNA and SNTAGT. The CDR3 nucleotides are TGTGCCAGCAGTGACCGCCTCGGACAGGGTCTAAATAGCTACACCTTC. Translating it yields CASSDRLGQGLNSYTF.

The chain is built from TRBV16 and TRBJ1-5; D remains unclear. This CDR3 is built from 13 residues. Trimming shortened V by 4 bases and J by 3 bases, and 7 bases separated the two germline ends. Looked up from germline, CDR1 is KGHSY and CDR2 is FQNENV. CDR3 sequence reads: CASSLGDNQPQHF. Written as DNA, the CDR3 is TGTGCCAGCAGCCTCGGTGACAATCAGCCCCAGCATTTT. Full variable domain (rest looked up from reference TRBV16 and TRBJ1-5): GEEVAQTPKHLVRGEGQKAKLYCAPIKGHSYVFWYQQVLKNEFKFLISFQNENVFDETGMPKERFSAKCLPNSPCSLEIQATKLEDSAVYFCASSLGDNQPQHFGDGTRLSIL.

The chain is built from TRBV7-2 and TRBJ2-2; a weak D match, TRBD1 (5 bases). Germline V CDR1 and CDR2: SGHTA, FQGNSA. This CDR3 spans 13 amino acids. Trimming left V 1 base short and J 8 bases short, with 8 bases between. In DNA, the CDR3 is TGTGCCAGCAGCTTAGAGGGGCAGGGGGAGCTGTTTTTT. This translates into CASSLEGQGELFF.

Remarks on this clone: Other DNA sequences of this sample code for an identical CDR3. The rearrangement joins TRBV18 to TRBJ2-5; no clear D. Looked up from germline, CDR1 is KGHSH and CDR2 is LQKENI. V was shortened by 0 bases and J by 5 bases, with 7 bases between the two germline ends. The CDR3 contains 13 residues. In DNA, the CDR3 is TGTGCCAGCTCACCACCTGAACGGGAGACCCAGTACTTC. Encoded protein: CASSPPERETQYF.

The CDR3 region is CASSDQGVGPADTQYF. CDR3 DNA sequence: TGTGCCAGCAGTGATCAAGGGGTGGGCCCGGCAGATACGCAGTATTTT. V gene TRBV27 combines with J gene TRBJ2-3; D may be TRBD1 (5 bases). The CDR3 spans 16 residues. The V gene lost 5 bases and the J gene lost 4 bases, with 19 bases spanning the gap. Looked up from germline, CDR1 is MNHEY and CDR2 is SMNVEV (reference sequence).

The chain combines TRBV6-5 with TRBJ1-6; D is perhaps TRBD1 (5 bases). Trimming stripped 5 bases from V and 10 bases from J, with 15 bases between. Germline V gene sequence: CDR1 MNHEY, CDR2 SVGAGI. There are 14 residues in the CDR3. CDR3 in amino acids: CASSPTAGNSPLHF. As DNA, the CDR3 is TGTGCCAGCAGTCCGACGGCAGGGAACTCACCCCTCCACTTT.

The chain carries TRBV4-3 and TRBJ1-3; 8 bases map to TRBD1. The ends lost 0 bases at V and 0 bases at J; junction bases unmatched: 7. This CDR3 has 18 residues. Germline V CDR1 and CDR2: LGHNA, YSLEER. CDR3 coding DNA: TGCGCCAGCAGCCAAGATAGGGCAGGGGGCAACTCTGGAAACACCATATATTTT. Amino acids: CASSQDRAGGNSGNTIYF.

CDR3 region: CASRASGPYNEQFF. The DNA of the CDR3 is TGTGCCAGTCGTGCTAGCGGCCCCTACAATGAGCAGTTCTTC. This chain links TRBV19 with TRBJ2-1, with TRBD2 matching 7 bases. From germline, CDR1 is LNHDA and CDR2 SQIVND (reference sequence). The junction had 6 bases not matched to a gene; V was cut back by 8 bases and J by 2 bases. This CDR3 spans 14 amino acids.

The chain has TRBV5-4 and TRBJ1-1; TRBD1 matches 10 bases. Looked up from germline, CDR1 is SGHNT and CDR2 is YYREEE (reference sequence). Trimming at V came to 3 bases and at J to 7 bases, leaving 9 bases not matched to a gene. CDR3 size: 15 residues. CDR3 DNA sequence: TGTGCCAGCAGCTCTTCCGGGACAGGGGCTGGTGAAGCTTTCTTT. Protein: CASSSSGTGAGEAFF.

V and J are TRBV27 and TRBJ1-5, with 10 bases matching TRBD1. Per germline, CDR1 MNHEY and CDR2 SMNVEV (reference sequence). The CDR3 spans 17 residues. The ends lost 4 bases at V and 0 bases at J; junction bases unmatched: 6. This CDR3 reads CASSSGTGDYSNQPQHF. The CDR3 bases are TGTGCCAGCAGTTCCGGGACAGGGGATTATAGCAATCAGCCCCAGCATTTT.

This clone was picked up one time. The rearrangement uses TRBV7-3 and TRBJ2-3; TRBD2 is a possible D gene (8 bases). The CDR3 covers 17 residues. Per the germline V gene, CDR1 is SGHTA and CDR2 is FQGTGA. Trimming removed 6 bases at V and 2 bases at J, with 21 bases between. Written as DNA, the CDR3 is TGTGCCAGCAGGTCCGGGAGGGGGCTTGTGGCCACAGATACGCAGTATTTT. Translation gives CASRSGRGLVATDTQYF.

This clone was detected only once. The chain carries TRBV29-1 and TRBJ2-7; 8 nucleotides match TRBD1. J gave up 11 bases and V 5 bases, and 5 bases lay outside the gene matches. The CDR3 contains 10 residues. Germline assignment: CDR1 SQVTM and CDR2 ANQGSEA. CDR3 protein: CSVLTGVEYF. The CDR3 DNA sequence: TGCAGCGTTCTGACAGGGGTGGAGTACTTC.

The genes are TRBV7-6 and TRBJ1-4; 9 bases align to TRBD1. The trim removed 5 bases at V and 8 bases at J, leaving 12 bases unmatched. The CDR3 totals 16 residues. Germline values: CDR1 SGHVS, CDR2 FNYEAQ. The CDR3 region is CASSKGQGGSREKLFF. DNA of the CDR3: TGTGCCAGCAGCAAGGGACAGGGTGGCTCCAGGGAAAAACTGTTTTTT.

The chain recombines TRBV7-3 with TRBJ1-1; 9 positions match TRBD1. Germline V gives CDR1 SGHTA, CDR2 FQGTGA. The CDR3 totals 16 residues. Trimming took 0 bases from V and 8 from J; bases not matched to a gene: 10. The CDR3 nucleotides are TGTGCCAGCAGCTTAACCCCCACGGACAGGGGAGGGGAAGCTTTCTTT. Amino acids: CASSLTPTDRGGEAFF.

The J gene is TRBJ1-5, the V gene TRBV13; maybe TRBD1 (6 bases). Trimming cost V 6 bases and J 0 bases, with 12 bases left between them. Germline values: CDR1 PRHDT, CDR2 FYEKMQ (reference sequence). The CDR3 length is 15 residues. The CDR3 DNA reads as TGTGCCAGCAGTTCCGGACAGTCTAGCAATCAGCCCCAGCATTTT. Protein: CASSSGQSSNQPQHF.